This T cell receptor (beta chain) was found in a study of OX40 agonist ivuxolimab in advanced cancers. The CDR3 is 15 amino acids. The germline V gene encodes CDR1 MNHEY and CDR2 SVGAGI. V lost 0 bases, J lost 2 bases, and 8 bases lay in between. Here immunoSEQ multiplex PCR was the method, and the copy in TCRdb shows in-frame clones only, minus some. The repertoire holds roughly 68,000 clones, 84% seen once, with under 2% in the top ten. The TCR sequence derives from an adult with an advanced solid tumor such as melanoma, head and neck, liver or kidney cancer. This specimen was CD4+ or CD8+ T cells sorted from blood, taken in a trial of the OX40 agonist ivuxolimab. The rearrangement uses TRBV6-5 and TRBJ2-1; tentatively, D is TRBD1 (6 bases). The CDR3 bases are TGTGCCAGCAGTTACTCCGGGACACCCTACAATGAGCAGTTCTTC. Protein: CASSYSGTPYNEQFF.